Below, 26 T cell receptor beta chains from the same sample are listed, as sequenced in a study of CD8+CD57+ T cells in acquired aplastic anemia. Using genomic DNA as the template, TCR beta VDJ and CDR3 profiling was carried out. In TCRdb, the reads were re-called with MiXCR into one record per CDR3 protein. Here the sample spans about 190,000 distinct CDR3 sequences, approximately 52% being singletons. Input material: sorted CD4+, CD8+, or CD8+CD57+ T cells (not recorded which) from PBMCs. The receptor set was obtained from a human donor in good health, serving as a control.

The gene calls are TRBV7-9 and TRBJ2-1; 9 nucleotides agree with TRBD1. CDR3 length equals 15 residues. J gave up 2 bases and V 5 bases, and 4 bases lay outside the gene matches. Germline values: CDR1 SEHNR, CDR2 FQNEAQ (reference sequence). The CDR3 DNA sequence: TGTGCCAGCAGCGCCGGACAGGGGCCCTACAATGAGCAGTTCTTC. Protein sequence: CASSAGQGPYNEQFF.

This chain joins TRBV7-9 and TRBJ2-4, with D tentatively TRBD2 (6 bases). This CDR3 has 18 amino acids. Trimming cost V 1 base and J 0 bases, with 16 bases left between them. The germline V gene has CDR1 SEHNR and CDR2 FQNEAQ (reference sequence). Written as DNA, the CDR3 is TGTGCCAGCAGCTTAGAGGGCCGGGGGAGAGGAGCCAAAAACATTCAGTACTTC. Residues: CASSLEGRGRGAKNIQYF.

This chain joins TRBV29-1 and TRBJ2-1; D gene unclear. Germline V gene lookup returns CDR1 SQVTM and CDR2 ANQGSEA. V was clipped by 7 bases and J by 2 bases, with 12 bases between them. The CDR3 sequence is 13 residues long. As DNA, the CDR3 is TGCAGCGGGAAGGAAGGGACCTACAATGAGCAGTTCTTC. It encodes CSGKEGTYNEQFF.

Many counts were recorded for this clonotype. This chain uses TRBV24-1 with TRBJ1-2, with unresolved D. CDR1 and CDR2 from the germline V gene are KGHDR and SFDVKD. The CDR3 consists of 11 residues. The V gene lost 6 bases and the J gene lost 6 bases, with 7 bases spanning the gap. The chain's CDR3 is CATSYGDGYTF. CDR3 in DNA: TGTGCCACCAGTTACGGAGATGGCTACACCTTC.

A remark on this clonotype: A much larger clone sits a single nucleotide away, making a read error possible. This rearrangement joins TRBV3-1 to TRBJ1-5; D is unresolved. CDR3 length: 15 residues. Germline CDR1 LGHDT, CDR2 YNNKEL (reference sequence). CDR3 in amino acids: CASSQTLALNRPQHF. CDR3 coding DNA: TGTGCCAGCAGCCAAACCTTAGCCTTAAATCGGCCCCAGCATTTT.

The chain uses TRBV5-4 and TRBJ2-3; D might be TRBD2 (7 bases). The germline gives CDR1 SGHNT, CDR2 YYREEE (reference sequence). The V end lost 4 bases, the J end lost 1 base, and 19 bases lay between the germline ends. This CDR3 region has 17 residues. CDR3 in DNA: TGTGCCAGCAGCCGATCGTGGGGGGGCGCTGGCACAGATACGCAGTATTTT. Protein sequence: CASSRSWGGAGTDTQYF. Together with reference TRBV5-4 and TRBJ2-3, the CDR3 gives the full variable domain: ETGVTQSPTHLIKTRGQQVTLRCSSQSGHNTVSWYQQALGQGPQFIFQYYREEENGRGNFPPRFSGLQFPNYSSELNVNALELDDSALYLCASSRSWGGAGTDTQYFGPGTRLTVL.

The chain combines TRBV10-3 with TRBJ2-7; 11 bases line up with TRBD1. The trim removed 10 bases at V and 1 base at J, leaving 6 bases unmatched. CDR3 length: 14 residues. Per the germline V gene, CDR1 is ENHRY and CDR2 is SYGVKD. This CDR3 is CASRGQGVSYEQYF. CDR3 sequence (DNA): TGTGCCAGCAGGGGACAGGGGGTGTCCTACGAGCAGTACTTC.

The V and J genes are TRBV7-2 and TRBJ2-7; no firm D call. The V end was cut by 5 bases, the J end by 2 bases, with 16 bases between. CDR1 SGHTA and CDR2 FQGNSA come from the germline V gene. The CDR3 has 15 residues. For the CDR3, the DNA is TGTGCCAGCAGCCTACTACAGCTCGGCCCCTACGAGCAGTACTTC. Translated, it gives CASSLLQLGPYEQYF.

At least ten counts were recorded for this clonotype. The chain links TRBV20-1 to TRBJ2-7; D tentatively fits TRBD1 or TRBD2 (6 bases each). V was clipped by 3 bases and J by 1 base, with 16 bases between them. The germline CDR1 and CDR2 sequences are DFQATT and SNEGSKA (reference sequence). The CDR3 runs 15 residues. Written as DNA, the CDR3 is TGCAGTGCTAGGCCCCCAGGGGCGGGATCCTACGAGCAGTACTTC. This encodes CSARPPGAGSYEQYF.

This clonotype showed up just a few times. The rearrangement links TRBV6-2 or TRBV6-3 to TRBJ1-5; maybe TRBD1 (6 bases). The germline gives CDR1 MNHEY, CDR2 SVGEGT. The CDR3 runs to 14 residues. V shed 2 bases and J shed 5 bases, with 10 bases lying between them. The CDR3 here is CASSYGGVDQPQHF. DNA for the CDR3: TGTGCCAGCAGTTACGGGGGCGTCGATCAGCCCCAGCATTTT.

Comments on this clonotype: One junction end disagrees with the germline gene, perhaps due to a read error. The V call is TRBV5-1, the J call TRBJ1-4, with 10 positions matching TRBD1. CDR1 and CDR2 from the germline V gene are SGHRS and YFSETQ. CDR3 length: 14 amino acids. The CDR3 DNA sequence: TGCGCCAACAGCCTGGGGACAGGGGACGAAAAACTGTTTTTT. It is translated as CANSLGTGDEKLFF.

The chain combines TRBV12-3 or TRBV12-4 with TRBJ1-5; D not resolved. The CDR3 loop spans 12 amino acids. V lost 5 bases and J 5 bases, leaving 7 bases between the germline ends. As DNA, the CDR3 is TGTGCCAGCAGTCGTAGTGATCAGCCCCAGCATTTT. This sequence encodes CASSRSDQPQHF.

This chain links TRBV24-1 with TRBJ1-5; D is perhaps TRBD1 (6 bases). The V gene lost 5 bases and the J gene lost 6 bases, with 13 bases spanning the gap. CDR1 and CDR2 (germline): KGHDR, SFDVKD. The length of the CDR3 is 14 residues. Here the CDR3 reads CATSGNRVSQPQHF. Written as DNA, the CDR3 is TGTGCCACCAGTGGCAACAGGGTTAGTCAGCCCCAGCATTTT.

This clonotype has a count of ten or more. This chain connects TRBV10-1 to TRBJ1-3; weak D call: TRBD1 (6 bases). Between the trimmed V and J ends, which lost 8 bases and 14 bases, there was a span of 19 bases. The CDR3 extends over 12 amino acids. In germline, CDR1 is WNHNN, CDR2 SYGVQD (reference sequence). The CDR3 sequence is CASGRKQGSLYF. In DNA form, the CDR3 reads TGCGCCAGCGGACGCAAACAGGGTTCCCTATATTTT.

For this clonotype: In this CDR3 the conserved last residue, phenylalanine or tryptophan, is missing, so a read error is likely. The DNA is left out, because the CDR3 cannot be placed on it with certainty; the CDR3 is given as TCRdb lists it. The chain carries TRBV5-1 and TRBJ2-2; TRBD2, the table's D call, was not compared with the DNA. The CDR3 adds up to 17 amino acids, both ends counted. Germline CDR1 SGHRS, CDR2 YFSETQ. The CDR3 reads CASSLATSGGAPGSCFL.

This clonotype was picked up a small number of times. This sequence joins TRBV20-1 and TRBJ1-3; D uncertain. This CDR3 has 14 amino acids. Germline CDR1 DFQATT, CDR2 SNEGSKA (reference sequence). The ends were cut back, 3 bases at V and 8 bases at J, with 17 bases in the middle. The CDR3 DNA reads TGCAGTGCTAGGGGCAAGGTCGATGGCTACACCATATATTTT. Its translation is CSARGKVDGYTIYF.

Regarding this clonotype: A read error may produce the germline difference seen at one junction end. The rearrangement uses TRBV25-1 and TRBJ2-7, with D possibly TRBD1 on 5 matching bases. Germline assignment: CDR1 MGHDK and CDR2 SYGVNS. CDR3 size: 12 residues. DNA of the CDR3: TGTGCCAGCAGCACAGGTGCCTTTCAGCCCATTTTC. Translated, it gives CASSTGAFQPIF.

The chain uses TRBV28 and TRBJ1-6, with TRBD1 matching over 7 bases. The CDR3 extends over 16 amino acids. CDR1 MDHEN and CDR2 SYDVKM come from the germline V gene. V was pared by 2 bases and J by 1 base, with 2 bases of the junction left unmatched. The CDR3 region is CASSLGRGSYNSPLHF. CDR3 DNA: TGTGCCAGCAGTTTAGGCAGGGGGTCCTATAATTCACCCCTCCACTTT.

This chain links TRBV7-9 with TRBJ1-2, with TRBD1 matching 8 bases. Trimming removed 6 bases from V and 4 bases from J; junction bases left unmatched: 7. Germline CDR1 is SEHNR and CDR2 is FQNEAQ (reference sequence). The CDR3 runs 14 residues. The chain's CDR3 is CASRPTGGAYGYTF. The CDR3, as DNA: TGTGCCAGCAGACCCACAGGGGGAGCCTATGGCTACACCTTC.

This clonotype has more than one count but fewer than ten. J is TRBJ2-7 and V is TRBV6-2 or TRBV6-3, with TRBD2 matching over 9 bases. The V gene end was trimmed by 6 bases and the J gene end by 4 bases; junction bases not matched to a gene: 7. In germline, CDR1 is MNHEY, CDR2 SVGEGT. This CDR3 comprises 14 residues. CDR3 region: CASSPGLANYEQYF. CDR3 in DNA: TGTGCCAGCAGCCCCGGACTAGCGAATTACGAGCAGTACTTC.

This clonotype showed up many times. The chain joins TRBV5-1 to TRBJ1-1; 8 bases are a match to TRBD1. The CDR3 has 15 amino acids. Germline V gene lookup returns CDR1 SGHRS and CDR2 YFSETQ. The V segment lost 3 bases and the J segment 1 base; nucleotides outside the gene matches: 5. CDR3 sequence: CASSSLDRENTEAFF. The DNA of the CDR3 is TGCGCCAGCAGCTCTTTGGACAGGGAGAACACTGAAGCTTTCTTT.

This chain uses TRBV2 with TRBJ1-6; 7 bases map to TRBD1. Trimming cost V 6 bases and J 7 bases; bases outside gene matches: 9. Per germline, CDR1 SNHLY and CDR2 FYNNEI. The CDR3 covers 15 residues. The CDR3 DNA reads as TGTGCCAGCAGAGAGACAGGGACTGGAAATTCACCCCTCCACTTT. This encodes CASRETGTGNSPLHF.

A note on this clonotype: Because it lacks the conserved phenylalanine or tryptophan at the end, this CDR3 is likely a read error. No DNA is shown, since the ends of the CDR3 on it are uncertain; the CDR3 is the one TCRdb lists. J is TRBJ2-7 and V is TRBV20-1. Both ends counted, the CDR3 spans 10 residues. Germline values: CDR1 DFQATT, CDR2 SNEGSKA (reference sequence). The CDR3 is CSASIGRRFH.

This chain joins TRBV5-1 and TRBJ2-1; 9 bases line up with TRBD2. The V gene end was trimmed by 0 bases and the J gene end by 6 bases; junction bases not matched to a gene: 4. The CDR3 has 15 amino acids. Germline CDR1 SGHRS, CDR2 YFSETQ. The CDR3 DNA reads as TGCGCCAGCAGCTTGGTAGCGGGGGCAAGCAATGAGCAGTTCTTC. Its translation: CASSLVAGASNEQFF.

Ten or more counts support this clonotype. The CDR3 DNA follows: TGTGCCACCAGTAGGACAGGGGGCACCCAAGAGACCCAGTACTTC. It translates to CATSRTGGTQETQYF. This chain joins TRBV24-1 and TRBJ2-5, with TRBD1 matching over 11 bases. This CDR3 has 15 residues. V was clipped by 6 bases and J by 1 base; unmatched bases: 3. Germline assignment: CDR1 KGHDR and CDR2 SFDVKD.

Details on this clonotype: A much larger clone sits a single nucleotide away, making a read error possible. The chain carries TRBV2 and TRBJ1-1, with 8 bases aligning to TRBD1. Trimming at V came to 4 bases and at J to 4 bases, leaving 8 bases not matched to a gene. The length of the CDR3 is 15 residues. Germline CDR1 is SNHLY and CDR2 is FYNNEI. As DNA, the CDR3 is TGTGCCAGCAGTGCAACTACAGGGGGAGGCACTGAAGCTTTCTTT. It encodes CASSATTGGGTEAFF.